These 19 T cell receptor beta chains came from one sample sequenced in a study of early T cells in non-severe SARS-CoV-2 infection. Using its own MiXCR run on the 5' RACE reads, TCRdb lists one record per CDR3 protein. The sample has 60,000 or so distinct CDR3 sequences; about a tenth are singletons. Material: whole blood. These receptors were taken from an adult who was a healthcare worker with PCR-confirmed SARS-CoV-2 infection or an uninfected control (not recorded which).

This clonotype appeared many times. The chain uses TRBV6-6 and TRBJ1-3, with 8 bases identical to TRBD1. Germline V CDR1 and CDR2: MNHNY, SVGAGI (reference sequence). The CDR3 loop spans 15 amino acids. Trimming removed 2 bases from V and 3 bases from J; junction bases left unmatched: 3. CDR3 sequence: CASSYTDRGGNTIYF. The CDR3 nucleotides read TGTGCCAGCAGTTACACAGACAGGGGTGGAAACACCATATATTTT.

This clonotype appeared many times. The J gene is TRBJ2-1, the V gene TRBV29-1, with no clear D. The CDR3 is 11 amino acids. The germline gives CDR1 SQVTM, CDR2 ANQGSEA. Trimming left V 4 bases short and J 4 bases short, with 5 bases between. The CDR3 DNA sequence: TGCAGCGTTGGTAATTACAATGAGCAGTTCTTC. Translating it yields CSVGNYNEQFF.

This clonotype was seen repeatedly, ten times or more. V usage is TRBV6-6 and J usage is TRBJ1-5, with unresolved D. V was cut by 8 bases and J by 0 bases, with 8 bases left in between. Germline V gives CDR1 MNHNY, CDR2 SVGAGI (reference sequence). This CDR3 spans 13 amino acids. CDR3 in DNA: TGTGCCAGCCGTGGGGATAGCAATCAGCCCCAGCATTTT. Protein sequence: CASRGDSNQPQHF.

The J gene is TRBJ1-5, the V gene TRBV6-5; 8 bases match TRBD1. Germline V gene data show CDR1 as MNHEY and CDR2 as SVGAGI. V was pared by 6 bases and J by 7 bases, with 11 bases of the junction left unmatched. CDR3 size: 15 residues. The CDR3 coding sequence is TGTGCCAGCAGAAGAGGGACAGGCCAAAGGCAGCCCCAGCATTTT. Its translation is CASRRGTGQRQPQHF.

This clonotype was seen at least ten times. The rearrangement uses TRBV3-1 and TRBJ2-2; 14 nucleotides agree with TRBD2. This CDR3 spans 19 amino acids. With V trimmed by 4 bases and J by 6 bases, 13 bases remained unmatched. Germline V lookup: CDR1 LGHDT, CDR2 YNNKEL (reference sequence). The CDR3 protein is CASSPRRLAGGPSAGELFF. The CDR3 nucleotides read TGTGCCAGCAGCCCCCGCCGACTAGCGGGGGGGCCGTCTGCCGGGGAGCTGTTTTTT.

This clonotype was recorded a few times. At one boundary the junction diverges from the germline segment, which might be a read error. The rearrangement links TRBV12-3 or TRBV12-4 to TRBJ1-5; TRBD1 agrees at 7 bases. This CDR3 contains 13 residues. For the CDR3, the DNA is TGTGCCAGCAGCCGGGACAGCCACGGTCCCCAGCTTTTT. Translating it yields CASSRDSHGPQLF.

The table lists this clonotype with a few counts. The V call is TRBV20-1, the J call TRBJ2-5; perhaps TRBD2 as D (6 bases). The CDR3 has 12 residues. V was shortened by 3 bases and J by 7 bases, with 12 bases between the two germline ends. CDR1 is DFQATT and CDR2 is SNEGSKA in the germline V gene (reference sequence). CDR3 DNA sequence: TGCAGTGCTAGGGGGGGAAATGCGACCCAGTACTTC. Amino acid sequence: CSARGGNATQYF.

A few counts support this clonotype. The CDR3 DNA reads TGTGCCAGCAGTTTAGGGGACAGGGAATCCAATCAGCCCCAGCATTTT. Its translation: CASSLGDRESNQPQHF. V usage is TRBV12-3 or TRBV12-4 and J usage is TRBJ1-5, with 9 bases identical to TRBD1. The CDR3 has 16 amino acids. V lost 1 base to trimming and J lost 3 bases; unmatched junction nucleotides: 4.

This clonotype has a count of ten or more. J is TRBJ2-5 and V is TRBV12-3 or TRBV12-4; 7 nucleotides agree with TRBD2. V lost 6 bases, J lost 1 base, and 5 bases stayed unmatched. The CDR3 is made up of 14 amino acids. The CDR3: CASSPGGGQETQYF. CDR3 DNA sequence: TGTGCCAGCAGCCCAGGCGGGGGCCAAGAGACCCAGTACTTC.

The chain is built from TRBV5-1 and TRBJ1-2; D ambiguous. CDR1 and CDR2 from the germline V gene are SGHRS and YFSETQ. The CDR3 totals 14 residues. The germline V and J ends were trimmed by 0 bases and 0 bases, with 6 bases remaining between them. CDR3 sequence: CASSLEGANYGYTF. In DNA, the CDR3 is TGCGCCAGCAGCTTGGAGGGAGCTAACTATGGCTACACCTTC.

This clonotype was detected a few times. This chain links TRBV6-5 with TRBJ2-7, with 7 bases that match TRBD2. Germline V lookup: CDR1 MNHEY, CDR2 SVGAGI. V gave up 10 bases and J gave up 7 bases; unmatched junction bases: 16. The CDR3 covers 14 residues. As DNA, the CDR3 is TGTGCCACTTCACCCGGGACTACGAGGAGGGAGCAGTACTTC. Translation gives CATSPGTTRREQYF.

This clonotype came up many times. The J gene is TRBJ2-1, the V gene TRBV7-9, with D tentatively TRBD2 (6 bases). Deletions cut 2 bases from V and 4 bases from J, with 15 bases between. The CDR3 loop spans 16 amino acids. Per the germline V gene, CDR1 is SEHNR and CDR2 is FQNEAQ (reference sequence). CDR3 nucleotides: TGTGCCAGCAGCTTAACCTCGACTAGGAGATACAATGAGCAGTTCTTC. Its translation is CASSLTSTRRYNEQFF.

This clonotype was detected only a few times. The chain couples TRBV7-3 to TRBJ1-5; the D gene is possibly TRBD1 (6 bases). Germline V gene sequence: CDR1 SGHTA, CDR2 FQGTGA. V dropped 3 bases and J dropped 1 base, with 10 bases sitting between them. The CDR3 runs 15 residues. The CDR3 coding sequence is TGTGCCAGCAGCTTTTCCGGGGGCAGCAATCAGCCCCAGCATTTT. Translation: CASSFSGGSNQPQHF.

This clonotype was picked up many times. CDR3 sequence reads: CASSAGYGYTF. Here the CDR3 DNA reads TGTGCCAGCAGTGCAGGATATGGCTACACCTTC. The rearrangement links TRBV12-3 or TRBV12-4 to TRBJ1-2; no clear D. Deletions cut 5 bases from V and 5 bases from J, with 6 bases between. This CDR3 comprises 11 residues.

This clonotype appeared many times. The chain combines TRBV4-1 with TRBJ2-1; D is uncertain. V was cut by 2 bases and J by 3 bases, with 17 bases left in between. The germline CDR1 and CDR2 sequences are MGHRA and YSYEKL. This CDR3 has 17 residues. Here the CDR3 DNA reads TGCGCCAGCAGCCAAAGCCGGCTGGCCCTTAACTACAATGAGCAGTTCTTC. Translation: CASSQSRLALNYNEQFF.

In its sample, this clonotype was seen once. A much more abundant neighbour one base away suggests this may be a read error. The chain joins TRBV12-3 or TRBV12-4 to TRBJ1-1; D not resolved. V lost 4 bases and J lost 4, with 7 bases in between. The CDR3 length is 12 residues. CDR3 protein: CASSSASTEAFF. In DNA form, the CDR3 reads TGTGCCAGCAGTTCGGCTTCCACTGAAGCTTTCTTT.

The chain combines TRBV20-1 with TRBJ1-2; D unclear. The CDR3 runs to 11 residues. With 3 bases removed from V and 8 bases from J, the gap between germline ends came to 10 bases. CDR1 is DFQATT and CDR2 is SNEGSKA in the germline V gene (reference sequence). The CDR3 loop is CSASWAYGYTF. The CDR3 nucleotides are TGCAGTGCTAGTTGGGCCTACGGCTACACCTTC.

This clonotype was observed a few times. The chain joins TRBV7-2 to TRBJ1-1, with D uncertain. V lost 2 bases, J lost 4 bases, and 17 bases lay in between. This CDR3 is 16 amino acids long. The germline gives CDR1 SGHTA, CDR2 FQGNSA. CDR3 bases: TGTGCCAGCAGCTTAAGCCGCAGCAGGATCGGCACTGAAGCTTTCTTT. This translates into CASSLSRSRIGTEAFF.

This sequence joins TRBV9 and TRBJ1-1, with TRBD1 identical over 10 bases. The CDR3 is 16 residues long. The germline CDR1 and CDR2 sequences are SGDLS and YYNGEE. With 4 bases clipped from V and 0 bases from J, the junction kept 6 bases outside the gene matches. The CDR3 DNA sequence: TGTGCCAGCAGCCCGGGGACAGGGGTTCTGAACACTGAAGCTTTCTTT. It codes for CASSPGTGVLNTEAFF.